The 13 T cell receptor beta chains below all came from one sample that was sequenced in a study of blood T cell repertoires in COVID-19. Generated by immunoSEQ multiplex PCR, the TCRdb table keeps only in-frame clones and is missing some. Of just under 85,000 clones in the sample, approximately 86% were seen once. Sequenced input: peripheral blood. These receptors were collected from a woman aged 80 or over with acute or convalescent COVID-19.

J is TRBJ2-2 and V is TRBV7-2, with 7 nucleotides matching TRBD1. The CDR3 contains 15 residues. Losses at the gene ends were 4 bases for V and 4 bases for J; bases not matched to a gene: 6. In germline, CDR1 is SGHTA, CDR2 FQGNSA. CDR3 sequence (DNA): TGTGCCAGCAGCTACACCGACAGGGTCACCGGGGAGCTGTTTTTT. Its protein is CASSYTDRVTGELFF.

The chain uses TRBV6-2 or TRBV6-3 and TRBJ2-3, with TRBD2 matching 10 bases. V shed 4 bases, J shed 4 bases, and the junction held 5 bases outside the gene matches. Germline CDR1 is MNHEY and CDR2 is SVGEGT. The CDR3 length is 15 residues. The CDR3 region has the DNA TGTGCCAGCAGTTTCCCAGCGGGAGGGGCAGATACGCAGTATTTT. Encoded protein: CASSFPAGGADTQYF.

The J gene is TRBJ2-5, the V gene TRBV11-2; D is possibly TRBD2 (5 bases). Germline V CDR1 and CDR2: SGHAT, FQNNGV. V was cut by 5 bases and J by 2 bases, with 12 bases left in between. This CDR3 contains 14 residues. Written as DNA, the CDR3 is TGTGCCAGCAGCGTCGGGAACGAGCAAGAGACCCAGTACTTC. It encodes CASSVGNEQETQYF.

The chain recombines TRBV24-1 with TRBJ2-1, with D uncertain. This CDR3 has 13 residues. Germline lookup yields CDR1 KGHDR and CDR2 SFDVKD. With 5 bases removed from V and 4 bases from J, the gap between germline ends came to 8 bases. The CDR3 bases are TGTGCCACCAGTGGTTCCGGGTACAATGAGCAGTTCTTC. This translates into CATSGSGYNEQFF.

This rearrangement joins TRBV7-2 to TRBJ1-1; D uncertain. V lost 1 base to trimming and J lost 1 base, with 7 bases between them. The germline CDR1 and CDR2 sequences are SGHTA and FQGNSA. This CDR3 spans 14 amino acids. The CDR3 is CASSLVTGNTEAFF. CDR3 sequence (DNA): TGTGCCAGCAGCTTAGTAACTGGGAACACTGAAGCTTTCTTT.

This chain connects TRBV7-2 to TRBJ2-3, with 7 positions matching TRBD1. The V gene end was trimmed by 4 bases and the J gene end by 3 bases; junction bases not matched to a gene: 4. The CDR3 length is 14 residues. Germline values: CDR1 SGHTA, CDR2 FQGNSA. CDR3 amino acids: CASSSYRGTDTQYF. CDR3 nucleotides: TGTGCCAGCAGCTCGTACAGGGGAACAGATACGCAGTATTTT.

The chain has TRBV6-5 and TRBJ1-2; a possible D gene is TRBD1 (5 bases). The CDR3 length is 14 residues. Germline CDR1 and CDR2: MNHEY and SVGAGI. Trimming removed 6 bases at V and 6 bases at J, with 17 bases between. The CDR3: CASSGQRLINGYTF. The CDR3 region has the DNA TGTGCCAGCAGCGGACAAAGACTTATTAATGGCTACACCTTC.

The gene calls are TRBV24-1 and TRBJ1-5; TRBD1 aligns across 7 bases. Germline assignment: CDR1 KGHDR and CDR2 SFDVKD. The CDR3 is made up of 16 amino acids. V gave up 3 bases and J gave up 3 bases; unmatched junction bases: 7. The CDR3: CATSDNRQGVNQPQHF. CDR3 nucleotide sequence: TGTGCCACCAGTGATAACCGACAGGGCGTCAATCAGCCCCAGCATTTT.

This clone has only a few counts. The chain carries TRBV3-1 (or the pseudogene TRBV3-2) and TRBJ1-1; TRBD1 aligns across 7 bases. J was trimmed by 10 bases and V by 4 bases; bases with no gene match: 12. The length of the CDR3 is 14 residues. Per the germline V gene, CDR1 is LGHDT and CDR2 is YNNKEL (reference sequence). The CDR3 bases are TGTGCCAGCAGCCTGGTCGCAGGGGGACACGGAGCTTTCTTT. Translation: CASSLVAGGHGAFF.

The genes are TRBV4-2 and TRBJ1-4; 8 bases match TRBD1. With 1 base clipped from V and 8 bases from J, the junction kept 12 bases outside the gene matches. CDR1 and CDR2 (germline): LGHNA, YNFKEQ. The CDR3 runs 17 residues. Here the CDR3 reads CASSQVGGQGAGEKLFF. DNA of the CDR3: TGTGCCAGCAGCCAAGTGGGCGGGCAGGGGGCAGGAGAAAAACTGTTTTTT.

This CDR3 reads CASTTDRGGGTQYF. The CDR3 region has the DNA TGTGCCAGCACAACTGACAGGGGAGGGGGTACGCAGTATTTT. The chain carries TRBV5-5 and TRBJ2-3; perhaps TRBD1 as D (8 bases). V lost 6 bases and J lost 8, with 19 bases in between. This CDR3 region has 14 residues. Germline lookup yields CDR1 SGHKS and CDR2 YYEKEE (reference sequence).

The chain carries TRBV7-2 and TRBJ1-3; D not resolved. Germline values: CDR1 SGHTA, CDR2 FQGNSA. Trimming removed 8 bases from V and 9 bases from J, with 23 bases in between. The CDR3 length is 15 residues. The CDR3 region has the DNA TGTGCCAGCGGTTCGGGTGGCGTCCGGGGAGGCACCATATATTTT. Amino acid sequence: CASGSGGVRGGTIYF.

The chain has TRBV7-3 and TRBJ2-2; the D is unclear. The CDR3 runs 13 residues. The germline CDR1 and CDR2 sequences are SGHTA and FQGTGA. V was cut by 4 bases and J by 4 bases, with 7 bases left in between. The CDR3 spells CASSSEVTGELFF. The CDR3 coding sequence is TGTGCCAGCAGCTCAGAAGTCACCGGGGAGCTGTTTTTT. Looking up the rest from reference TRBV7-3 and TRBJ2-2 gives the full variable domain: GAGVSQTPSNKVTEKGKYVELRCDPISGHTALYWYRQSLGQGPEFLIYFQGTGAADDSGLPNDRFFAVRPEGSVSTLKIQRTERGDSAVYLCASSSEVTGELFFGEGSRLTVL.